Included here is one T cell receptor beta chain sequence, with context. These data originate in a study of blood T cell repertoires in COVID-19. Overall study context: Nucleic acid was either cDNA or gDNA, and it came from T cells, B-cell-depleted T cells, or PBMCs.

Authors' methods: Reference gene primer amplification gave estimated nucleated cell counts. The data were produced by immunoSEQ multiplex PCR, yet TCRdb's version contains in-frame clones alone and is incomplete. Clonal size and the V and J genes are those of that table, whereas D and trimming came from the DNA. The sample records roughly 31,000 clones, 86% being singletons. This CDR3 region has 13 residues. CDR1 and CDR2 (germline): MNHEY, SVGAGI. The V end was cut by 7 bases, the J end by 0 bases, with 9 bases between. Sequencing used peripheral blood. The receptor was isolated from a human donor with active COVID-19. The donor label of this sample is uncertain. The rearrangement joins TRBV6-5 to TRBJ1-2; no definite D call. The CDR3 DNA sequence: TGTGCCAGCAAAATTCCGGCTAACTATGGCTACACCTTC. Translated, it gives CASKIPANYGYTF.